Listed below are T cell receptor beta chains from one sample, sequenced in a study of blood T cell repertoires in COVID-19. Profiling relied on immunoSEQ multiplex PCR, and the TCRdb table lists in-frame clones only, not all of them. This table holds approximately 360,000 clones, roughly 87% found once. The specimen sequenced was PBMCs or T cells enriched from blood (not recorded which). These receptors originate from a woman in her fifties or sixties who had recovered from COVID-19. CDR3s include the opening cysteine and the closing phenylalanine or tryptophan. D genes are given only for firm matches. Size tells how often a clone was seen (once, few, many) or the class of an expanded clone, and some rows leave it out.

d_call | j_call | clone_size | v_call | cdr3_aa | cdr3_nt
NA | TRBJ2-5 | once | TRBV19 | CASSESGFGETQYF | TGTGCCAGTAGTGAGTCGGGGTTTGGGGAGACCCAGTACTTC
TRBD2 | TRBJ2-7 | few | TRBV29-1 | CSVEVWRTSGMYEQYF | TGCAGCGTTGAAGTCTGGAGGACTAGCGGGATGTACGAGCAGTACTTC
NA | TRBJ2-2 | NA | TRBV6-2/TRBV6-3 | CASSRDSGGGELFF | TGTGCCAGCAGCCGGGACTCAGGGGGCGGGGAGCTGTTTTTT
NA | TRBJ1-5 | NA | TRBV19 | CASSKGGHSNQPQHF | TGTGCCAGTAGTAAGGGAGGGCATAGCAATCAGCCCCAGCATTTT
NA | TRBJ2-7 | NA | TRBV9 | CASSEGHSYEQYF | TGTGCCAGCAGCGAAGGACATTCTTACGAGCAGTACTTC
TRBD1 | TRBJ2-3 | NA | TRBV5-1 | CASSKPTGDLTDTQYF | TGCGCCAGCAGCAAACCGACAGGGGACCTCACAGATACGCAGTATTTT
TRBD1 | TRBJ1-1 | many | TRBV5-6 | CASSRTGYTEAFF | TGTGCCAGCAGCCGGACAGGGTACACTGAAGCTTTCTTT
NA | TRBJ1-4 | NA | TRBV7-9 | CASSFEDGRLFF | TGTGCCAGCAGCTTCGAGGATGGTCGACTGTTTTTT
NA | TRBJ2-1 | few | TRBV7-9 | CASSPLGGSYNEQFF | TGTGCCAGCAGCCCGTTGGGAGGATCCTACAATGAGCAGTTCTTC
NA | TRBJ2-1 | NA | TRBV30 | CAWSTGGGNEQFF | TGTGCCTGGAGTACAGGGGGGGGAAATGAGCAGTTCTTC
TRBD2 | TRBJ2-7 | few | TRBV28 | CASSQSGTIEQYF | TGTGCCAGCAGTCAGTCCGGGACTATTGAGCAGTACTTC
NA | TRBJ1-5 | NA | TRBV5-4 | CASSQGPGQGVGSNQPQHF | TGTGCCAGCAGCCAAGGACCGGGACAAGGGGTTGGTAGCAATCAGCCCCAGCATTTT
TRBD1 | TRBJ2-7 | NA | TRBV5-4 | CASSLGQGPLSSYEQYF | TGTGCCAGCAGCTTGGGACAGGGGCCTCTAAGCTCCTACGAGCAGTACTTC
NA | TRBJ2-6 | NA | TRBV7-9 | CASSRFGISSGANVLTF | TGTGCCAGCAGCCGTTTCGGGATCAGCTCTGGGGCCAACGTCCTGACTTTC
TRBD1 | TRBJ2-7 | NA | TRBV7-2 | CASSTGQGYEQYF | TGTGCCAGCAGCACTGGACAGGGCTACGAGCAGTACTTC
TRBD1 | TRBJ2-1 | NA | TRBV9 | CASSAQTGPYNEQFF | TGTGCCAGCAGCGCTCAGACAGGGCCCTACAATGAGCAGTTCTTC